This T cell receptor (beta chain) emerged from a study of blood T cell repertoires in COVID-19. About the study: T cells, B-cell-depleted T cells, or PBMCs provided the cDNA or gDNA that served as material.

The CDR3 runs 14 residues. Trimming stripped 4 bases from V and 4 bases from J, with 10 bases between. Looked up from germline, CDR1 is MNHEY and CDR2 is SVGEGT. The method was immunoSEQ multiplex PCR; TCRdb's version includes in-frame clones alone and lacks a portion of them. The data show 390,000 or so clones, nearly 90% seen once. The receptor comes from a man aged 18 to 29 with active or convalescent COVID-19. The chain is built from TRBV6-2 or TRBV6-3 and TRBJ2-2; D possibly corresponds to TRBD1 (5 bases). Sequencing was done on a sample of peripheral blood. CDR3: CASSLGRATGELFF. DNA for the CDR3: TGTGCCAGCAGTTTAGGCAGGGCCACCGGGGAGCTGTTTTTT.